This TCR beta chain appears in the sequencing data of a study of blood T cells in healthy people across ages. Germline CDR1 reads SGHTA; CDR2 reads FQGNSA. V was clipped by 6 bases and J by 4 bases, with 16 bases between them. The CDR3 totals 15 residues. At least ten counts were recorded for this clonotype. Healthy Caucasian individuals from Russia aged 6 to 90 served as donors. Peripheral blood, around 10 milliliters per donor, was collected. A second PCR of roughly 7 to 11 cycles used a sample-barcoded 5' primer and a J-beta primer mix. MiXCR was run by TCRdb on the 5' RACE reads, yielding one entry per CDR3 protein. The table shows approximately 800,000 distinct CDR3 sequences, with more than 35% occurring only once.

The clonotype originates from a man older than 75 in good health. This chain uses TRBV7-2 with TRBJ2-1, with D tentatively TRBD1 or TRBD2 (7 bases each). Material for sequencing was blood. The CDR3 bases are TGTGCCAGCAGTCTTCAGCGGGACAGTTACAATGAGCAGTTCTTC. This translates into CASSLQRDSYNEQFF. Supplemented by reference TRBV7-2 and TRBJ2-1, the full variable domain reads GAGVSQSPSNKVTEKGKDVELRCDPISGHTALYWYRQSLGQGLEFLIYFQGNSAPDKSGLPSDRFSAERTGGSVSTLTIQRTQQEDSAVYLCASSLQRDSYNEQFFGPGTRLTVL.